The 22 T cell receptor beta chains reported below all come from one sample, sequenced in a study of beta chain features in type 1 diabetes. The sequenced template was cDNA made from the entire isolated RNA. Profiling relied on immunoSEQ multiplex PCR, and the TCRdb table lists in-frame clones only, not all of them. The sample comprises about 390,000 clones, 8.5% to 10% of which are singletons, and 0.45% to 0.65% rests with the top ten. Points from the study as a whole: TCRB CDR3 length was moderately but significantly reduced in all four CD4+ subsets of Type 1 diabetes patients.

No antigens are known for them. Sequenced: central memory CD4+ T cells from blood. These receptors all stem from a man younger than 40 with type 1 diabetes.

For this clone: A read error may produce the germline difference seen at one junction end. The chain has TRBV5-4 and TRBJ2-7, with 7 bases fitting TRBD1. The germline gives CDR1 SGHNT, CDR2 YYREEE (reference sequence). The CDR3 sequence is 17 residues long. The CDR3 protein is CASSRETGTAISYEQYF. DNA of the CDR3: TGCGCCAGCAGCCGTGAGACAGGGACCGCCATTTCCTACGAGCAGTACTTC.

A word on this clone: Other DNA variants within this sample encode the same CDR3. The V gene is TRBV18, the J gene TRBJ2-7, with TRBD1 matching 8 bases. CDR1 is KGHSH and CDR2 is LQKENI in the germline V gene. The CDR3 contains 15 residues. V lost 5 bases, J lost 2 bases, and 8 bases stayed unmatched. The DNA of the CDR3 is TGTGCCAGCTCATCGACAGGGGAAGGAACCTACGAGCAGTACTTC. It yields the protein CASSSTGEGTYEQYF.

This clone was observed many times. The V call is TRBV5-1, the J call TRBJ2-7, with TRBD2 matching over 8 bases. With 2 bases clipped from V and 3 bases from J, the junction kept 1 base outside the gene matches. CDR1 is SGHRS, CDR2 YFSETQ, per germline. This CDR3 comprises 13 residues. The chain's CDR3 is CASSFSGDYEQYF. Here the CDR3 DNA reads TGCGCCAGCAGCTTTAGCGGGGACTACGAGCAGTACTTC. The full variable domain, its missing parts supplied by reference TRBV5-1 and TRBJ2-7, is KAGVTQTPRYLIKTRGQQVTLSCSPISGHRSVSWYQQTPGQGLQFLFEYFSETQRNKGNFPGRFSGRQFSNSRSEMNVSTLELGDSALYLCASSFSGDYEQYFGPGTRLTVT.

V and J are TRBV5-4 and TRBJ2-3; TRBD2 matches at 7 bases. The CDR3 is 16 amino acids. J lost 0 bases, V lost 3 bases, and 7 bases had no gene match. Germline V gives CDR1 SGHNT, CDR2 YYREEE (reference sequence). This chain's CDR3 is CASSSGLDFSTDTQYF. CDR3 nucleotide sequence: TGTGCCAGCAGCTCTGGACTAGACTTTAGCACAGATACGCAGTATTTT.

The chain has TRBV6-5 and TRBJ2-5; D perhaps matches TRBD1 (7 bases). CDR1 is MNHEY and CDR2 is SVGAGI in the germline V gene. The CDR3 extends over 15 amino acids. V was shortened by 6 bases and J by 9 bases, with 23 bases between the two germline ends. The CDR3 reads CASREFSGSRGAQYF. DNA for the CDR3: TGTGCCAGCAGAGAGTTTAGCGGTTCCAGGGGGGCCCAGTACTTC.

The table lists this clone with a few counts. The V call is TRBV20-1, the J call TRBJ1-2; D is ambiguous. Germline loops: CDR1 DFQATT, CDR2 SNEGSKA (reference sequence). The V gene lost 6 bases and the J gene lost 2 bases, with 7 bases spanning the gap. CDR3 length equals 11 residues. Written as DNA, the CDR3 is TGCAGTGCGATTTGGAACTATGGCTACACCTTC. Amino acid sequence: CSAIWNYGYTF.

The chain couples TRBV28 to TRBJ2-7, with D unresolved. This CDR3 is 14 amino acids long. Germline V lookup: CDR1 MDHEN, CDR2 SYDVKM. V lost 3 bases to trimming and J lost 2 bases, with 11 bases between them. CDR3 sequence reads: CASSFPLGPYEQYF. The CDR3 DNA is TGTGCCAGCAGTTTTCCCCTCGGGCCCTACGAGCAGTACTTC.

The table lists this clone with a few counts. The genes are TRBV9 and TRBJ2-3; D may be TRBD1 (5 bases). V lost 3 bases and J lost 6, with 14 bases in between. Germline V gene data show CDR1 as SGDLS and CDR2 as YYNGEE. The CDR3 covers 14 residues. CDR3 sequence (DNA): TGTGCCAGCAGCGCCCCGCAGGGAAAGGATACGCAGTATTTT. The encoded protein is CASSAPQGKDTQYF.

There are a few counts of this clone. Relative to the germline gene, one junction end is altered; a read error may explain this. The rearrangement links TRBV7-3 to TRBJ1-4, with unresolved D. CDR3 length: 8 residues. CDR1 and CDR2 from the germline V gene are SGHTA and FQGTGA. The CDR3 region has the DNA TGTGCCAGCAGCTTAGCCGGGTTT. It is translated as CASSLAGF.

J is TRBJ2-5 and V is TRBV7-8, with D maybe TRBD1 (5 bases). The CDR3 is made up of 14 amino acids. Trimming removed 7 bases from V and 2 bases from J, with 14 bases in between. CDR1 and CDR2 (germline): SGHVS, FQNEAQ. The CDR3 sequence is CASNKQGGQETQYF. The CDR3 nucleotides are TGTGCCAGCAATAAGCAGGGCGGTCAAGAGACCCAGTACTTC. Full variable domain (rest looked up from reference TRBV7-8 and TRBJ2-5): GAGVSQSPRYKVAKRGQDVALRCDPISGHVSLFWYQQALGQGPEFLTYFQNEAQLDKSGLPSDRFFAERPEGSVSTLKIQRTQQEDSAVYLCASNKQGGQETQYFGPGTRLLVL.

The CDR3 sequence is CASSRDRADNEQFF. CDR3 DNA: TGTGCCAGCAGCCGCGACAGGGCCGACAATGAGCAGTTCTTC. The chain employs TRBV7-2 and TRBJ2-1; 7 bases align to TRBD1. The V gene end was trimmed by 5 bases and the J gene end by 5 bases; junction bases not matched to a gene: 6. Germline V CDR1 and CDR2: SGHTA, FQGNSA. The CDR3 is made up of 14 amino acids.

This clone was counted only a few times. This chain joins TRBV7-2 and TRBJ1-4; weak D call: TRBD1 (5 bases). Germline V gene lookup returns CDR1 SGHTA and CDR2 FQGNSA. V lost 5 bases to trimming and J lost 0 bases, with 13 bases between them. The CDR3 covers 16 residues. The CDR3 sequence: CASSRTGASTNEKLFF. The CDR3 DNA reads TGTGCCAGCAGCCGCACCGGGGCCTCAACTAATGAAAAACTGTTTTTT.

This clone came up many times. The genes are TRBV4-1 and TRBJ2-7; 7 bases are a match to TRBD1. Trimming cost V 0 bases and J 4 bases; bases outside gene matches: 6. Germline V CDR1 and CDR2: MGHRA, YSYEKL. The CDR3 is made up of 15 amino acids. The CDR3 DNA sequence: TGCGCCAGCAGCCAAGAGCGAGGGGGCAAGTACGAGCAGTACTTC. Translation: CASSQERGGKYEQYF.

There are many counts of this clone. This rearrangement joins TRBV5-6 to TRBJ1-5; 7 bases agree with TRBD1. V trimming: 3 bases; J trimming: 3 bases; junction bases outside the gene matches: 6. The CDR3 spans 15 residues. Germline V lookup: CDR1 SGHDT, CDR2 YYEEEE. The CDR3 loop reads CASSSIDRDNQPQHF. The CDR3, as DNA: TGTGCCAGCAGCTCGATTGACAGGGACAATCAGCCCCAGCATTTT.

CDR3 sequence: CASITGPDNQPQHF. The CDR3 coding sequence is TGTGCCAGCATAACAGGTCCCGACAATCAGCCCCAGCATTTT. The chain recombines TRBV6-1 with TRBJ1-5; the D gene is possibly TRBD1 (5 bases). This CDR3 is built from 14 residues. Germline lookup yields CDR1 MNHNS and CDR2 SASEGT. Trimming stripped 7 bases from V and 3 bases from J, with 13 bases between.

This clone was detected only a few times. The CDR3 sequence: CASSLAGIHQETQYF. CDR3 sequence (DNA): TGCGCCAGCAGCTTGGCCGGGATTCACCAAGAGACCCAGTACTTC. The chain uses TRBV5-1 and TRBJ2-5; a possible D gene is TRBD2 (5 bases). The germline V gene has CDR1 SGHRS and CDR2 YFSETQ. The V gene lost 0 bases and the J gene lost 0 bases, with 9 bases spanning the gap. This CDR3 region has 15 residues.

In regard to this clone: Only one base separates this from a far larger clonotype, so it likely reflects a read error. At the DNA level, this CDR3 is encoded by other sequences in the same sample as well. The gene calls are TRBV5-8 and TRBJ2-7, with 12 bases that match TRBD2. The V segment lost 0 bases and the J segment 3 bases; nucleotides outside the gene matches: 1. CDR3 size: 15 residues. In germline, CDR1 is SGHTS, CDR2 YDEGEE. The CDR3 DNA reads TGTGCCAGCAGCTTGGGACTAGCGGGAGACTACGAGCAGTACTTC. This codes for CASSLGLAGDYEQYF.

In this sample, this clone turned up a few times. J is TRBJ2-1 and V is TRBV5-1, with 9 bases that match TRBD2. This CDR3 has 15 amino acids. Germline CDR1 reads SGHRS; CDR2 reads YFSETQ. J was trimmed by 5 bases and V by 4 bases; bases with no gene match: 7. The CDR3 spells CASSATSGFNNEQFF. CDR3 sequence (DNA): TGCGCCAGCAGCGCCACTAGCGGGTTCAACAATGAGCAGTTCTTC.

This clone has more than one count but fewer than ten. The rearrangement uses TRBV7-2 and TRBJ2-5; no clear D. The CDR3 has 11 amino acids. Germline assignment: CDR1 SGHTA and CDR2 FQGNSA. The germline V and J ends were trimmed by 8 bases and 2 bases, with 6 bases remaining between them. The CDR3 spells CASAVQETQYF. The CDR3 region has the DNA TGTGCCAGCGCAGTTCAAGAGACCCAGTACTTC.

The V gene is TRBV4-1, the J gene TRBJ1-2, with 10 nucleotides matching TRBD1. CDR3 length: 15 amino acids. Germline lookup yields CDR1 MGHRA and CDR2 YSYEKL. The V and J ends lost 3 bases and 4 bases, in that order; junction bases with no gene match: 5. In DNA, the CDR3 is TGCGCCAGCAGCCAGCCTGGGACAGGGGTCTATGGCTACACCTTC. It is translated as CASSQPGTGVYGYTF.

This clone was counted between two and nine times. The rearrangement joins TRBV23-1 to TRBJ1-5, with 10 positions matching TRBD1. TRBV23-1 is noted as an ORF with a role that remains uncertain. This CDR3 has 16 residues. V was clipped by 4 bases and J by 8 bases; unmatched bases: 11. The CDR3 DNA follows: TGCGCCAGCAGTCCAACGGACAGGGGGACTGGAGAGCCCCAGCATTTT. It is translated as CASSPTDRGTGEPQHF.

The chain links TRBV7-2 to TRBJ1-1, with D hard to call. Trimming removed 0 bases at V and 7 bases at J, with 9 bases between. The germline V gene encodes CDR1 SGHTA and CDR2 FQGNSA. This CDR3 comprises 13 residues. CDR3 amino acids: CASSLAGNIEAFF. The CDR3 nucleotides read TGTGCCAGCAGCTTAGCCGGGAATATTGAAGCTTTCTTT.